Reported below is one TCR beta chain. Its antigen remains unknown. Axillary draining lymph nodes of breast cancer patients supplied the node samples. TCRdb fed the multiplex PCR reads into MiXCR, producing one record per CDR3 protein. The sample yields 190,000 or so distinct CDR3 sequences, approximately 33% seen once. The sample originates from a study of breast tumors, draining lymph nodes, adjacent tissues. Overall study findings and caveats: The lymph node origin of tumor T cells was framed as consistent with a hypothesis, not demonstrated.

Trimming took 4 bases from V and 8 from J, leaving 12 bases between them. CDR1 and CDR2 (germline): MNHEY, SMNVEV (reference sequence). The CDR3 consists of 13 residues. V and J are TRBV27 and TRBJ2-1, with D tentatively TRBD1 (6 bases). This TCR was recovered from a female donor with breast cancer. Some clones in this sample may be carry-over from other donors' samples. The source material was axillary lymph node tissue. The CDR3, as DNA: TGTGCCAGCAGTTCCCCGCAGGGGCATGAGCAGTTCTTC. It encodes CASSSPQGHEQFF.